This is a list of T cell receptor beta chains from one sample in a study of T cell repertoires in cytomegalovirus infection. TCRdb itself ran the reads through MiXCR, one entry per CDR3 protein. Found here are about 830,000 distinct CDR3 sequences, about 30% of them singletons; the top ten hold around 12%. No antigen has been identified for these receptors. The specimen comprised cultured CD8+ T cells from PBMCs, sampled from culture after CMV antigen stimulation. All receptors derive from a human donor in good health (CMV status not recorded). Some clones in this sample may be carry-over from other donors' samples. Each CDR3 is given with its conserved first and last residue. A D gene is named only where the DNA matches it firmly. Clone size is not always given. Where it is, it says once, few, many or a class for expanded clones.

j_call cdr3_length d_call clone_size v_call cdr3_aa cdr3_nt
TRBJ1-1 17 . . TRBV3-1 CASSQDGQGILNTEAFF TGTGCCAGCAGCCAAGACGGTCAGGGAATACTGAACACTGAAGCTTTCTTT
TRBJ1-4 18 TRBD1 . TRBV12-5 CASGFTLQTGGTNEKLFF TGTGCTAGTGGTTTCACCCTCCAGACAGGGGGGACTAATGAAAAACTGTTTTTT
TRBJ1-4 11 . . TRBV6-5 CASRGNEKLFF TGTGCCAGCAGGGGGAATGAAAAACTGTTTTTT
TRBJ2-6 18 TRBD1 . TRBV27 CASSTRDRGHSGANVLTF TGTGCCAGCAGTACCCGGGACAGGGGACACTCTGGGGCCAACGTCCTGACTTTC
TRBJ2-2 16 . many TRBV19 CASSSFNSTPTGELFF TGTGCCAGTAGTTCTTTCAATTCGACACCCACCGGGGAGCTGTTTTTT
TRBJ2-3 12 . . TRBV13 CASSSGSDTQYF TGTGCCAGCAGCTCGGGATCAGATACGCAGTATTTT
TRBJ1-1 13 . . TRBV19 CASKRTGNTEAFF TGTGCCAGTAAAAGGACGGGGAACACTGAAGCTTTCTTT
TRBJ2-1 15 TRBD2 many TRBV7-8 CASSSPGLVYNEQFF TGTGCCAGCAGCTCACCGGGACTAGTGTACAATGAGCAGTTCTTC
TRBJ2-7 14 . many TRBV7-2 CASSLGTVPYEQYF TGTGCCAGCAGCTTAGGGACAGTTCCGTACGAGCAGTACTTC
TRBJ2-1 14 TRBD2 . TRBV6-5 CASWGTSGVYEQFF TGTGCCTCCTGGGGGACTAGCGGGGTATATGAGCAGTTCTTC
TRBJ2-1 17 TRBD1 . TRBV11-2 CASSLWKTGSSYNEQFF TGTGCCAGCAGCTTGTGGAAGACAGGGAGCTCCTACAATGAGCAGTTCTTC
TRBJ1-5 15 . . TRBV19 CASSFVRDGNQPQHF TGTGCCAGTAGTTTCGTGAGGGACGGAAATCAGCCCCAGCATTTT
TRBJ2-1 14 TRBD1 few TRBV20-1 CSARIRQGINEQFF TGCAGTGCTAGAATCCGACAGGGGATTAATGAGCAGTTCTTC
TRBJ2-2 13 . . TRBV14 CASSQQHTGELFF TGTGCCAGCAGCCAACAACATACCGGGGAGCTGTTTTTT
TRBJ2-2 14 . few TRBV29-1 CSVGAGALTGELFF TGCAGCGTTGGGGCGGGGGCCCTCACCGGGGAGCTGTTTTTT
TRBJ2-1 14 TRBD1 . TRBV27 CASGRDRGRDEQFF TGTGCCAGCGGTCGGGACAGGGGACGGGATGAGCAGTTCTTC
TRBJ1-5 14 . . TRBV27 CASSDTGFNQPQHF TGTGCCAGCAGCGATACAGGGTTCAATCAGCCCCAGCATTTT
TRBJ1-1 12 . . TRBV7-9 CASTSGQFEAFF TGTGCCAGCACCTCCGGACAGTTTGAAGCTTTCTTT
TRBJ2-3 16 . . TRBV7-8 CASSLERGLITDTQYF TGTGCCAGCAGCTTAGAACGGGGGCTTATAACAGATACGCAGTATTTT